The T cell receptor beta chain described here comes from a study of cytomegalovirus exposure and HLA in healthy donors (dated by TCRdb to 2016 to 2017). Background for the entire study: An earlier analysis of roughly 570 of the donors reported over 250 Gb of sequence data and approximately 120 million unique TCR beta sequences obtained from 180 million or so T cells. About 280 gigabases of sequencing data and around 85 million unique TCR sequences made up an early release that covered approximately 700 HLA-typed donors. Among the roughly 400 genotyped donors, about 85% belonged to the genetic ancestry cluster associated with self-reported Caucasian donors. The aim of the study was to test whether cataloging public T cell receptors could identify signatures of past pathogen exposure. The study profiled the T cell repertoires of 500 to 800 subjects by immunosequencing and related them to cytomegalovirus serostatus. Besides the first cohort of roughly 640 subjects, a separate validation cohort made up of 120 or so different subjects was used. The study combined high-throughput TCR immunosequencing, statistical association of individual TCRs with disease status, and machine learning to predict cytomegalovirus infection status. A later analysis re-examined previously published TCR beta repertoires from more than 550 donors and added high-resolution HLA genotyping to investigate patterns of TCR occurrence. The later analysis used no new phenotypic data to find candidate immune exposures, relying instead on TCR beta sequences and their occurrence across donors. To decide whether each TCR beta V gene segment behaved as functional or pseudogenic, an earlier analysis of 587 of the donors relied on high-throughput TCR beta sequencing. Donor age, sex, ethnicity and CMV serostatus were collected together with the repertoire data. In a later genetic analysis, genome-wide SNP genotypes for about 65% of the 666 donors were used, and that subset was treated as a discovery cohort. Every discovery cohort repertoire had been produced on one sequencing platform. HLA typing included class I and class II loci at four-digit resolution. The number of donors typed differed by locus, with about 629-640 for A, B, C, DRB1 and DQB1, around 560 for DQA1, nearly 610 for DPA1, and approximately 470 for DPB1. Several DR-DQ haplotypes were handled as single units for association and clustering because linkage in the cohort was strong. On average, roughly 250,000 unique TCR beta nucleotide sequences were sequenced per donor among 398 genotyped donors of the cohort, with roughly 18% of those sequences being non-productive.

The cohort was made up of about 610 healthy bone marrow donors. At the time of sampling, every cohort member was nominally healthy, though immune exposures that went unrecorded were likely present. The donor was CMV seropositive and was included in the group of 250 to 350 seropositive cohort members. A peripheral blood sample was collected from each donor, and TCR beta sequencing was performed on peripheral blood mononuclear cells. The Qiagen DNeasy Blood Extraction Kit was used to extract genomic DNA from the blood cell samples. A distance of 9 bases separates the germline ends of V and J, which lose 3 bases and 1 base respectively. Reading the germline V gene gives CDR1 SGHVS and CDR2 FNYEAQ. Including cysteine and phenylalanine, the CDR3 has 15 amino acids. Only the CDR3 region is kept as DNA, spanning 45 bases read in frame from base 1. Summary of the overall study and its limitations: A further reported finding was that TCR beta sequences accurately predicted the HLA-A and HLA-B alleles for most subjects in the first cohort. According to a later analysis, most CMV-associated TCR beta chains appeared to be HLA-restricted, and the HLA associations seemed to be driven largely by CMV exposure. It was suggested by the authors that the approach could potentially be generalized to other disease states and immunological phenotypes. Across donors, most TCR sequences were observed very rarely, whereas some public TCRs were present in many individuals. Because HLA typing was missing for some donors at each locus, association tests included only the typed subset. In a later analysis, HLA-associated TCR beta chains were found to be more clonally expanded and to have lower generation probabilities than equally common non-associated chains. Roughly uniform sequencing depth across donors was assumed in presence/absence analyses, although this assumption may not hold. In vitro tests confirmed that a few of the cytomegalovirus-associated TCR beta chains recognize cytomegalovirus antigens. Linkage disequilibrium might explain the correlated functional status among segregating V segments, but an unknown experimental factor could not be excluded. In the study, around 160 TCR beta chains were listed as associated with cytomegalovirus. Several of the top co-occurrence clusters appeared to be linked to parvovirus B19, influenza, CMV and Epstein-Barr virus, according to a later analysis. The only immune exposure information available for the cohort was CMV serostatus. The classifier was reported to diagnose cytomegalovirus status with high specificity and sensitivity in both the original cohort and the validation cohort. A later genetic analysis associated a missense DCLRE1C variant with V-gene and J-gene trimming of TCR beta chains, and an independent cohort replicated the association. The sequencing pipeline was judged likely to have produced a cluster of highly shared sequence variants as a technical artifact. In an earlier analysis of 587 of the donors, most TCR beta V segments were observed in productive rearrangements about 90% or about 30% of the time, broadly matching IMGT annotations. A later analysis associated around 16,000 TCR beta sequences with specific HLA alleles at a false discovery rate of 0.05. About 15 rarely observed V segments, including chromosome 9 orphons, were excluded from the earlier analysis of a few hundred of the donors because counts were too low. Compared with the roughly 670-donor mean, donors in an Asian-associated ancestry cluster had fewer N-insertions in productive TCRs, according to a later genetic analysis. Some IMGT-functional V segments, including TRBV6-2 and TRBV6-3, could not be distinguished by the 87-base-pair reads and were therefore excluded. Assigning TCR associations to individual alleles was difficult when HLA alleles, especially DR and DQ, strongly co-occurred. In a later analysis, TCR association rates were found to vary across HLA loci, with the most associated TCRs seen for DRB1 alleles and the fewest for HLA-C alleles. Only TCR beta chains were sequenced in this cohort, and the absence of alpha or paired-chain data limited detectable features.

Concerning this clone: Its antigen has not been determined. No much larger clone is present one base from it, and per-base qualities are unavailable.

The library came from the immunoSEQ multiplex PCR assay. A mixture of 60 forward primers for TCR Vbeta segments and 13 reverse primers for TCR Jbeta segments was used in the multiplex PCR. Amplification of the CDR3 region of rearranged TCR beta genes was performed with a multiplex PCR assay on genomic DNA. On the Illumina HiSeq System, the amplified TCR beta libraries were sequenced as 87-base-pair reads. The published analysis was carried out like this. A later analysis counted tens of millions of unique TCR beta chains across the 500 to 850 repertoires, and 9 million to 14 million of these chains were shared by at least two donors. Raw reads were error-corrected and collapsed into unique sequences with a nearest-neighbor algorithm that merged closely related sequences to remove PCR and sequencing errors. CDR3 sequences were aligned to IMGT reference sequences to assign V, D and J gene segments. For a sequence to be retained, a match of at least six nucleotides was required to both a V gene segment and a J gene segment. A rearrangement was called productive if the CDR3 had no stop codons and remained in frame with V and J, and every other rearrangement was called non-productive. CDR3 was defined by IMGT convention, running from the second conserved V-encoded cysteine to the conserved J-encoded phenylalanine. The earlier analysis of about 610 of the donors excluded sequences that lacked an unambiguous match to a single V gene segment. An earlier analysis of over 450 of the donors classified V segments as functional when productive rearrangements were above 56.7% and as segregating when the standard deviation between donors was above 5%. To diagnose cytomegalovirus status from the catalog of TCR beta chain sequences, a statistical classification framework was built. A later analysis assigned V and J genes by comparing TCR nucleotide sequences with IMGT/GENE-DB human TR gene sequences. A later analysis assigned CDR3 sequences and most-parsimonious VDJ recombination scenarios with the TCRdist pipeline. In a later analysis, each TCR beta chain was defined by its CDR3 amino acid sequence together with its V-gene family, and reads lacking a unique V-gene family were excluded. In a later analysis, a few hundred highly shared, low-generation-probability nucleotide sequences were removed to address suspected cross-contamination and a sequencing artifact. In a later analysis, a clonal expansion index for each public chain was calculated from normalized within-repertoire ranks of inferred template counts. In a later analysis, generation probabilities were computed with a VDJ recombination model fitted to out-of-frame rearrangements, and the resulting probabilities were checked against IGoR. A later analysis scored TCR-TCR, TCR-HLA and TCR-CMV co-occurrence with hypergeometric tests, applying a repertoire-size bias correction to TCR pairs. To estimate false discovery rates, a later analysis permuted the HLA or CMV assignments 20 times. In a later analysis, co-occurring TCRs were grouped using DBSCAN, with TCRdist sequence similarity added in when clustering inside HLA-allele-positive subsets. Repertoires with fewer than 30,000 or more than 120,000 public chains, plus five repertoires with anomalous nucleotide sharing, were excluded from co-occurrence clustering. Entries here come from immuneACCESS through TCRdb and include only in-frame sequences with V and J called. Some clones fail to appear in such tables; in the studies checked, an unresolved V gene covers under half of the shortfall, and the cause of the remainder is unknown. The D gene and trimming were derived from the DNA, and the V and J assignments and clone size from that table. A total of approximately 99,000 clones appear in this sample, around three quarters of them only once. The ten biggest clones cover roughly 3.5% of the sample.

The V and J segments used are TRBV7-6 and TRBJ2-2; a confident D gene designation cannot be given. This receptor was identified in a male donor in good health and CMV-seropositive. Sequenced sample: PBMCs. The CDR3 amino acid sequence is: CASSFGQMNTGELFF. The DNA reads as follows: TGTGCCAGCAGCTTTGGGCAAATGAACACCGGGGAGCTGTTTTTT.